This entry lists 32 T cell receptor beta chains sequenced from one sample in a study of T-cell memory formation after mild COVID-19. One entry per CDR3 protein results from TCRdb running MiXCR on the 5' RACE reads. The sample shows roughly 100,000 distinct CDR3 sequences, more than 10% of them seen only once. Sequenced: PBMCs or a T cell subset sorted from them (not recorded which). The origin of the receptors is an adult woman who had mild COVID-19 (a few samples of this study predate the infection). Cell type and time point are not known.

This sequence joins TRBV5-5 and TRBJ1-4; no clear D gene. The CDR3 contains 17 residues. V lost 4 bases and J lost 0, with 16 bases in between. Germline loops: CDR1 SGHKS, CDR2 YYEKEE (reference sequence). The CDR3 here is CASSQDLNSATNEKLFF. As DNA, the CDR3 is TGTGCCAGCAGCCAAGACCTAAACTCTGCAACTAATGAAAAACTGTTTTTT.

This clonotype was detected a few times. V usage is TRBV7-9 and J usage is TRBJ1-2; D is ambiguous. Trimming left V 0 bases short and J 7 bases short, with 9 bases between. In germline, CDR1 is SEHNR, CDR2 FQNEAQ (reference sequence). CDR3 length equals 13 residues. CDR3 sequence: CASSLAGSGGYTF. The CDR3 DNA is TGTGCCAGCAGCTTAGCGGGGAGTGGTGGCTACACCTTC.

This chain uses TRBV29-1 with TRBJ1-2; no clear D gene. The germline V gene encodes CDR1 SQVTM and CDR2 ANQGSEA. This CDR3 has 12 residues. The germline V and J ends were trimmed by 6 bases and 7 bases, with 15 bases remaining between them. The CDR3 region has the DNA TGCAGCGTCCCCGTGGGGATTGGTGGCTACACCTTC. Its protein product is CSVPVGIGGYTF.

This clonotype was observed a few times. CDR3 sequence (DNA): TGTGCCAGCAGTTACCAGGGACATCGAAACATTCAGTACTTC. Translation: CASSYQGHRNIQYF. V and J are TRBV6-5 and TRBJ2-4; tentative D call: TRBD1 (6 bases). V was shortened by 2 bases and J by 6 bases, with 11 bases between the two germline ends. CDR3 length: 14 amino acids. Germline CDR1 is MNHEY and CDR2 is SVGAGI.

The rearrangement joins TRBV11-3 to TRBJ1-3; TRBD1 is a possible D gene (6 bases). The CDR3 spans 14 residues. CDR1 SGHNT and CDR2 YENEEA come from the germline V gene. V lost 4 bases to trimming and J lost 4 bases, with 11 bases between them. The CDR3 nucleotides read TGTGCCAGCAGCTCAGGGGTAGGCGGAAACACCATATATTTT. Protein: CASSSGVGGNTIYF.

This chain connects TRBV27 to TRBJ2-1; no definite D call. The CDR3 spans 13 residues. Germline V gives CDR1 MNHEY, CDR2 SMNVEV (reference sequence). V gave up 5 bases and J gave up 7 bases, with 12 bases separating them. The CDR3 spells CASSPPFLNEQFF. The CDR3 DNA reads TGTGCCAGCAGTCCCCCCTTTTTAAATGAGCAGTTCTTC.

This clonotype came up a few times. The chain uses TRBV19 and TRBJ1-1, with D uncertain. V was cut by 0 bases and J by 8 bases, with 10 bases left in between. Germline V gene lookup returns CDR1 LNHDA and CDR2 SQIVND (reference sequence). This CDR3 has 13 amino acids. The CDR3 is CASSIDRGREAFF. The CDR3, as DNA: TGTGCCAGTAGTATAGATCGTGGCAGGGAAGCTTTCTTT.

J is TRBJ2-2 and V is TRBV12-3 or TRBV12-4; 8 bases fit TRBD2. The length of the CDR3 is 14 residues. V lost 6 bases and J lost 13; bases outside the gene matches: 13. The CDR3 loop reads CASSPAGSGNLLFF. The CDR3 DNA follows: TGTGCCAGCAGCCCAGCGGGTAGCGGGAACCTGCTGTTTTTT.

For the CDR3, the DNA is TGTGCCAGCAGCTTAAGGCCGGGACAGCAGTCCTACGAGCAGTACTTC. Translated, it gives CASSLRPGQQSYEQYF. This chain links TRBV7-8 with TRBJ2-7; TRBD1 matches at 7 bases. The germline gives CDR1 SGHVS, CDR2 FQNEAQ. V lost 2 bases, J lost 1 base, and 8 bases stayed unmatched. There are 16 residues in the CDR3.

This clonotype was picked up a small number of times. The V gene is TRBV5-1, the J gene TRBJ2-7; a possible D gene is TRBD2 (6 bases). From germline, CDR1 is SGHRS and CDR2 YFSETQ. V was pared by 6 bases and J by 3 bases, with 22 bases between. This CDR3 has 16 residues. CDR3 amino acids: CASKSLLEGRDYEQYF. The CDR3 nucleotides are TGCGCCAGCAAATCCCTGTTGGAGGGACGAGACTACGAGCAGTACTTC. The full variable domain, its missing parts supplied by reference TRBV5-1 and TRBJ2-7, is KAGVTQTPRYLIKTRGQQVTLSCSPISGHRSVSWYQQTPGQGLQFLFEYFSETQRNKGNFPGRFSGRQFSNSRSEMNVSTLELGDSALYLCASKSLLEGRDYEQYFGPGTRLTVT.

V is TRBV20-1 and J is TRBJ2-3; possibly TRBD1 for D (6 bases). Germline CDR1 DFQATT, CDR2 SNEGSKA (reference sequence). The CDR3 loop spans 14 amino acids. Trimming removed 2 bases from V and 2 bases from J, with 11 bases in between. CDR3 sequence: CSARKGHNTDTQYF. In DNA form, the CDR3 reads TGCAGTGCTAGAAAGGGACACAACACAGATACGCAGTATTTT.

This clonotype has a handful of counts. V is TRBV5-1 and J is TRBJ2-6; TRBD2 might be the D (6 bases). Germline CDR1 reads SGHRS; CDR2 reads YFSETQ. Deletions cut 2 bases from V and 2 bases from J, with 14 bases between. The CDR3 spans 17 residues. The CDR3 DNA reads as TGCGCCAGCAGCTTTACGTGGCGGGGCCCTGGGGCCAACGTCCTGACTTTC. Encoded protein: CASSFTWRGPGANVLTF.

In its sample, this clonotype was seen a few times. V and J are TRBV29-1 and TRBJ2-1, with 8 nucleotides matching TRBD2. Germline loops: CDR1 SQVTM, CDR2 ANQGSEA. The CDR3 contains 10 residues. V shed 7 bases, J shed 9 bases, and the junction held 2 bases outside the gene matches. The CDR3 is CSAGGIEQFF. The CDR3 DNA reads TGCAGCGCGGGGGGGATTGAGCAGTTCTTC.

This clonotype was seen a few times. V gene TRBV2 combines with J gene TRBJ2-2, with 8 positions matching TRBD2. Trimming cost V 6 bases and J 3 bases; bases outside gene matches: 9. The CDR3 length is 16 residues. CDR1 and CDR2 from the germline V gene are SNHLY and FYNNEI. CDR3 protein: CASRPPGLEDTGELFF. The CDR3 coding sequence is TGTGCCAGCAGGCCACCGGGACTAGAAGACACCGGGGAGCTGTTTTTT.

The V call is TRBV12-3 or TRBV12-4, the J call TRBJ2-5; 9 nucleotides match TRBD2. Unmatched junction bases numbered 14, after V lost 5 bases and J lost 4 bases. The CDR3 has 17 amino acids. The CDR3 coding sequence is TGTGCCAGCAGTACCCGGGGCGGGGGGGATTTAGGAGAGACCCAGTACTTC. Protein: CASSTRGGGDLGETQYF.

This clonotype was seen a handful of times. J is TRBJ1-1 and V is TRBV27, with TRBD1 matching 9 bases. The CDR3 contains 14 residues. Germline values: CDR1 MNHEY, CDR2 SMNVEV (reference sequence). Trimming took 4 bases from V and 1 from J; bases not matched to a gene: 1. CDR3 in DNA: TGTGCCAGCAGTTGGGGACAGGGGAACACTGAAGCTTTCTTT. As protein: CASSWGQGNTEAFF.

V is TRBV24-1 and J is TRBJ1-5; 7 bases are shared with TRBD1. Germline values: CDR1 KGHDR, CDR2 SFDVKD. The CDR3 spans 13 residues. The trim removed 8 bases at V and 7 bases at J, leaving 7 bases unmatched. The CDR3 bases are TGTGCCACCACAACAGGGGACGGCCAGCCCCAGCATTTT. Protein product: CATTTGDGQPQHF.

In its sample, this clonotype was seen many times. The genes are TRBV29-1 and TRBJ2-1; possibly TRBD1 or TRBD2 for D (5 bases each). Germline assignment: CDR1 SQVTM and CDR2 ANQGSEA. Trimming left V 4 bases short and J 0 bases short, with 13 bases between. The CDR3 extends over 15 amino acids. The CDR3 bases are TGCAGCGTTGTCCGAGGGGCCAGCTCCTACAATGAGCAGTTCTTC. Encoded protein: CSVVRGASSYNEQFF.

The rearrangement uses TRBV5-1 and TRBJ2-1; 8 bases agree with TRBD1. The V gene end was trimmed by 3 bases and the J gene end by 8 bases; junction bases not matched to a gene: 13. The V gene's germline CDR1 is SGHRS and CDR2 YFSETQ. The CDR3 runs to 16 residues. CDR3 bases: TGCGCCAGCAGCTCGGACACAATTGGGACAGGCGATGAGCAGTTCTTC. It encodes CASSSDTIGTGDEQFF.

V gene TRBV20-1 combines with J gene TRBJ1-3; weak D call: TRBD1 (6 bases). Trimming cost V 6 bases and J 4 bases, with 19 bases left between them. This CDR3 comprises 15 residues. The germline CDR1 and CDR2 sequences are DFQATT and SNEGSKA (reference sequence). The CDR3 DNA sequence: TGCAGTGCGCGGGCGGGGACACCTACGGGAAACACCATATATTTT. Amino acids: CSARAGTPTGNTIYF.

The genes are TRBV29-1 and TRBJ1-1, with TRBD1 matching over 7 bases. The length of the CDR3 is 10 residues. CDR1 and CDR2 from the germline V gene are SQVTM and ANQGSEA. After removal of 6 bases from V and 13 bases from J, the junction contained 8 bases not matched to a gene. This chain's CDR3 is CSVTDRVDFF. The CDR3 nucleotides are TGCAGCGTAACTGACAGGGTGGATTTCTTT.

This clonotype was detected a few times. The chain employs TRBV29-1 and TRBJ2-1; 7 nucleotides agree with TRBD1. Trimming cost V 4 bases and J 4 bases; bases outside gene matches: 4. The length of the CDR3 is 13 residues. Germline-derived CDR1 and CDR2 are SQVTM and ANQGSEA. The CDR3 coding sequence is TGCAGCGTTGTTCCCAGGGGGTACAATGAGCAGTTCTTC. Translated, it gives CSVVPRGYNEQFF.

This clonotype was observed a handful of times. The chain uses TRBV6-2 or TRBV6-3 and TRBJ2-2; 9 bases map to TRBD1. Trimming took 10 bases from V and 3 from J; bases not matched to a gene: 9. CDR3 length equals 15 residues. Looked up from germline, CDR1 is MNHEY and CDR2 is SVGEGT. This CDR3 is CATPGGTGYTGELFF. The CDR3 DNA reads as TGTGCCACCCCAGGAGGGACAGGGTACACCGGGGAGCTGTTTTTT.

This clonotype was seen a handful of times. The V call is TRBV29-1, the J call TRBJ2-1; TRBD2 matches 7 bases. V shed 3 bases, J shed 10 bases, and the junction held 3 bases outside the gene matches. Looked up from germline, CDR1 is SQVTM and CDR2 is ANQGSEA. The CDR3 loop spans 11 amino acids. The CDR3 coding sequence is TGCAGCGTTGAGTCGGGACTAGAGCAGTTCTTC. It is translated as CSVESGLEQFF.

This chain connects TRBV5-6 to TRBJ1-3; no clear D. This CDR3 region has 14 residues. Per germline, CDR1 SGHDT and CDR2 YYEEEE. V shed 0 bases and J shed 0 bases, with 4 bases lying between them. The CDR3 protein is CASSLGDSGNTIYF. The CDR3 DNA is TGTGCCAGCAGCTTGGGGGACTCTGGAAACACCATATATTTT.

Only a few counts were recorded for this clonotype. CDR3 protein: CASSRDRGVYEQYF. The DNA for the CDR3 is TGTGCCAGCAGTCGGGACAGGGGGGTCTACGAGCAGTACTTC. The chain has TRBV12-3 or TRBV12-4 and TRBJ2-7; 11 bases are a match to TRBD1. Trimming cost V 5 bases and J 3 bases; bases outside gene matches: 3. There are 14 residues in the CDR3.

This clonotype was seen a few times. This rearrangement joins TRBV24-1 to TRBJ2-5; D is uncertain. This CDR3 contains 13 residues. From germline, CDR1 is KGHDR and CDR2 SFDVKD. V shed 3 bases and J shed 3 bases, with 7 bases lying between them. This CDR3 reads CATSDMVEETQYF. CDR3 coding DNA: TGTGCCACCAGTGATATGGTAGAAGAGACCCAGTACTTC.

This chain joins TRBV10-3 and TRBJ2-7; 13 bases are a match to TRBD2. The CDR3 sequence is 15 residues long. Per the germline V gene, CDR1 is ENHRY and CDR2 is SYGVKD. With 8 bases clipped from V and 2 bases from J, the junction kept 6 bases outside the gene matches. The DNA of the CDR3 is TGTGCCATCGGAGAGGGGACTAGCGGGGCCTACGAGCAGTACTTC. It yields the protein CAIGEGTSGAYEQYF.

This clonotype came up a few times. The rearrangement links TRBV6-5 to TRBJ2-1, with 9 positions matching TRBD2. The CDR3 contains 12 residues. V was pared by 6 bases and J by 12 bases, with 6 bases of the junction left unmatched. The germline V gene has CDR1 MNHEY and CDR2 SVGAGI. The CDR3 nucleotides read TGTGCCAGCAGCCCAAGCGGGGGGATGCAGTTCTTC. Encoded protein: CASSPSGGMQFF.

A few counts support this clonotype. V gene TRBV12-3 or TRBV12-4 combines with J gene TRBJ2-3; TRBD1 might be the D (5 bases). The CDR3 is made up of 12 amino acids. V shed 5 bases and J shed 5 bases, with 8 bases lying between them. The CDR3 protein is CASSPGLDTQYF. The DNA of the CDR3 is TGTGCCAGCAGTCCAGGGCTAGATACGCAGTATTTT.

The chain combines TRBV13 with TRBJ2-1, with D possibly being TRBD1 (6 bases). V lost 5 bases and J lost 6, with 17 bases in between. This CDR3 spans 15 amino acids. CDR1 and CDR2 (germline): PRHDT, FYEKMQ (reference sequence). As DNA, the CDR3 is TGTGCCAGCAGCCGGACAGAAACGGCCCCCAATGAGCAGTTCTTC. It translates to CASSRTETAPNEQFF.

J is TRBJ2-7 and V is TRBV11-2, with D perhaps TRBD1 (5 bases). CDR3 length: 15 residues. Germline V gene sequence: CDR1 SGHAT, CDR2 FQNNGV. V was pared by 2 bases and J by 0 bases, with 11 bases between. As DNA, the CDR3 is TGTGCCAGCAGCTTATGGTCAGGGTACTCCTACGAGCAGTACTTC. The encoded protein is CASSLWSGYSYEQYF.